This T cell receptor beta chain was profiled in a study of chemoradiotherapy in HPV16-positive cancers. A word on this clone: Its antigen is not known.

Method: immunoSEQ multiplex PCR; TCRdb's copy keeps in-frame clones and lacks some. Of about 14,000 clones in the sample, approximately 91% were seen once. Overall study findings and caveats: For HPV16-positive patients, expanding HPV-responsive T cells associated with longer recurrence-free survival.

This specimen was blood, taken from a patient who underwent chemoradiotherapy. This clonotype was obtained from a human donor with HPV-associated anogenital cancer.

The CDR3 region is CASSFRSAGFQETQYF. The CDR3 coding sequence is TGTGCCAGCAGCTTTAGGTCAGCGGGGTTCCAAGAGACCCAGTACTTC. The chain recombines TRBV5-5 with TRBJ2-5; TRBD2 matches 7 bases. This CDR3 spans 16 amino acids. Unmatched junction bases numbered 8, after V lost 2 bases and J lost 1 base. Germline CDR1 reads SGHKS; CDR2 reads YYEKEE (reference sequence).